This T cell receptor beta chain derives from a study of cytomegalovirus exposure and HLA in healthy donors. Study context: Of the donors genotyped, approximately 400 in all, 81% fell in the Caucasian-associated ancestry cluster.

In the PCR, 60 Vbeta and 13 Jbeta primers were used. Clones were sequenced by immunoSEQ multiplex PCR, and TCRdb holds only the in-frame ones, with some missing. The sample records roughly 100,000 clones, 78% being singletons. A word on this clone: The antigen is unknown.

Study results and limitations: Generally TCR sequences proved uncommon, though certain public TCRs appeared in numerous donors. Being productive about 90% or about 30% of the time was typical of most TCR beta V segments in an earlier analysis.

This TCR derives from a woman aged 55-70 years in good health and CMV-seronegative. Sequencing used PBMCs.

CDR3 in amino acids: CASSLSGTQNNEQFF. The CDR3 nucleotides are TGTGCCAGCAGCTTATCTGGGACACAAAACAATGAGCAGTTCTTC. The chain recombines TRBV7-8 with TRBJ2-1; TRBD1 is a possible D gene (6 bases). Trimming took 2 bases from V and 5 from J, leaving 13 bases between them. Germline V CDR1 and CDR2: SGHVS, FQNEAQ. This CDR3 spans 15 amino acids.